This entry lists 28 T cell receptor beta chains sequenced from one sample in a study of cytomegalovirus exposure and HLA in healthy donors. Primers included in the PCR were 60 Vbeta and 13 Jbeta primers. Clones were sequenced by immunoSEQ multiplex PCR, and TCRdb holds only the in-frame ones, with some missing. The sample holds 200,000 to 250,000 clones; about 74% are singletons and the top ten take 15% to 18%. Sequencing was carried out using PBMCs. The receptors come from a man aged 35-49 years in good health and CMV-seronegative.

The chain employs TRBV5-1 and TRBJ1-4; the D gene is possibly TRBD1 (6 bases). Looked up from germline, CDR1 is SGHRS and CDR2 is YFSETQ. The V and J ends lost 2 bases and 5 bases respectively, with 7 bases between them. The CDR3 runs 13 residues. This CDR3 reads CASSFTGNEKLFF. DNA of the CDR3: TGCGCCAGCAGCTTTACAGGGAATGAAAAACTGTTTTTT.

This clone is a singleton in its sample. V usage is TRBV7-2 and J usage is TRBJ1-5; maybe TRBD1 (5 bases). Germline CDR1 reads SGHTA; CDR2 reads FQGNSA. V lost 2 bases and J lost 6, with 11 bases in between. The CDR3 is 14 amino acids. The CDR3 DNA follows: TGTGCCAGCAGCTTAATGGAGGGGAGTCAGCCCCAGCATTTT. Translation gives CASSLMEGSQPQHF.

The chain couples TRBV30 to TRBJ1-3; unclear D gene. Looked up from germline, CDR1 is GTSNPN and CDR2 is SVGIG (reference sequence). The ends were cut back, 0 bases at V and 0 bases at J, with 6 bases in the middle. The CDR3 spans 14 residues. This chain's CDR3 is CAWSVGSSGNTIYF. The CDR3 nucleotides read TGTGCCTGGAGTGTGGGGAGCTCTGGAAACACCATATATTTT.

CDR3 in DNA: TGTGCCAGCAGGGGGGGGGACCGAATCGGCCAAGCTTTCTTT. Protein: CASRGGDRIGQAFF. The chain uses TRBV28 and TRBJ1-1; D perhaps matches TRBD1 (5 bases). CDR3 size: 14 residues. Per germline, CDR1 MDHEN and CDR2 SYDVKM. V lost 6 bases to trimming and J lost 9 bases, with 20 bases between them. The full variable domain, with the rest looked up from reference TRBV28 and TRBJ1-1, is DVKVTQSSRYLVKRTGEKVFLECVQDMDHENMFWYRQDPGLGLRLIYFSYDVKMKEKGDIPEGYSVSREKKERFSLILESASTNQTSMYLCASRGGDRIGQAFFGQGTRLTVV.

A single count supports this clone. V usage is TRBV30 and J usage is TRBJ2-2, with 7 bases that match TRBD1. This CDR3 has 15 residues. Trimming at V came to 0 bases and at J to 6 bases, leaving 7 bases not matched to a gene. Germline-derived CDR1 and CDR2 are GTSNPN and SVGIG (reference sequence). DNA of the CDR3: TGTGCCTGGAGTGTCTGGGGGACAGCTCCCGGGGAGCTGTTTTTT. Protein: CAWSVWGTAPGELFF.

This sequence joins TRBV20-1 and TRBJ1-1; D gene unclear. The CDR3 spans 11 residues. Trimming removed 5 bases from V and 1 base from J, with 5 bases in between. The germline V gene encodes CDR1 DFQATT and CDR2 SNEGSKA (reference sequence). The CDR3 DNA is TGCAGTGCTGAAGCGAACACTGAAGCTTTCTTT. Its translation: CSAEANTEAFF.

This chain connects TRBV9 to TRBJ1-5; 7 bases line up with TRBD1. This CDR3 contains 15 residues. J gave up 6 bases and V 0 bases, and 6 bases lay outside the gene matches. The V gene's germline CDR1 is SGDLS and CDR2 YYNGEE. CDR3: CASSVGGGAGQPQHF. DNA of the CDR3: TGTGCCAGCAGCGTAGGAGGGGGCGCGGGTCAGCCCCAGCATTTT.

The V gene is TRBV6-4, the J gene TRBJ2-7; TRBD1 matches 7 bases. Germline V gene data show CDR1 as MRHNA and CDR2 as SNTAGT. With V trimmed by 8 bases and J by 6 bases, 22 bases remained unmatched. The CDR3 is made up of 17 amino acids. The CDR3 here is CASAEPRPTGEVVEQYF. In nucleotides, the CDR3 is TGTGCCAGCGCCGAACCTCGGCCTACAGGGGAAGTTGTCGAGCAGTACTTC.

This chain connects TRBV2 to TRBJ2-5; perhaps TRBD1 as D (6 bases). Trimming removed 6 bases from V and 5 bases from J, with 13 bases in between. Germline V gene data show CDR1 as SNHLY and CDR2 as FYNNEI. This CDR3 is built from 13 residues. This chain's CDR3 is CASRPGHGETQYF. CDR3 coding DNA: TGTGCCAGCAGGCCGGGACATGGGGAGACCCAGTACTTC.

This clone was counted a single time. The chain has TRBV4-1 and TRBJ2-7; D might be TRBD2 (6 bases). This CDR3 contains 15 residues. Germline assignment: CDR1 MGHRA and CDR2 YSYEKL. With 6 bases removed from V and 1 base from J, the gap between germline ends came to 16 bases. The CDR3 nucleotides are TGCGCCAGCAGTCCAGATCCCGGGGGATCCTACGAGCAGTACTTC. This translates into CASSPDPGGSYEQYF.

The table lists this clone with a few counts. The CDR3 sequence is CAISESQDTEAFF. As DNA, the CDR3 is TGTGCCATCAGTGAGTCTCAGGACACTGAAGCTTTCTTT. The V gene is TRBV10-3, the J gene TRBJ1-1, with no clear D. CDR3 size: 13 residues. The V end lost 0 bases, the J end lost 3 bases, and 5 bases lay between the germline ends. Per the germline V gene, CDR1 is ENHRY and CDR2 is SYGVKD.

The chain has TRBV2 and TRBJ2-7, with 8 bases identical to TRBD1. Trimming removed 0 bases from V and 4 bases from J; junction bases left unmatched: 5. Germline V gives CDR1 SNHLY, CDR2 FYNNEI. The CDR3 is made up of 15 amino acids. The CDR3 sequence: CASSEASGTGYEQYF. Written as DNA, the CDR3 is TGTGCCAGCAGTGAAGCCTCGGGGACAGGATACGAGCAGTACTTC.

The CDR3 coding sequence is TGTGCCAGCAGCTTGCGGCAGGGGAGTGCCATGAACACTGAAGCTTTCTTT. It encodes CASSLRQGSAMNTEAFF. This rearrangement joins TRBV5-4 to TRBJ1-1; perhaps TRBD1 as D (6 bases). The CDR3 is 17 residues long. CDR1 and CDR2 from the germline V gene are SGHNT and YYREEE (reference sequence). The ends were cut back, 1 base at V and 0 bases at J, with 16 bases in the middle. The entire variable domain, with the rest obtained from reference TRBV5-4 and TRBJ1-1, is as follows: ETGVTQSPTHLIKTRGQQVTLRCSSQSGHNTVSWYQQALGQGPQFIFQYYREEENGRGNFPPRFSGLQFPNYSSELNVNALELDDSALYLCASSLRQGSAMNTEAFFGQGTRLTVV.

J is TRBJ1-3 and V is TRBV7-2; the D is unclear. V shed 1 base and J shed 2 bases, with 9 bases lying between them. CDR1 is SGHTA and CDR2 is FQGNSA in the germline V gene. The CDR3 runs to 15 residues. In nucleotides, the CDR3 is TGTGCCAGCAGCTTAGTGGCAGATGCTGGAAACACCATATATTTT. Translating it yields CASSLVADAGNTIYF.

In DNA, the CDR3 is TGTGCCAGCAGCGTGCAGGGGTATTGGGAGTCGGTGGAGCTGTTTTTT. Translating gives CASSVQGYWESVELFF. The chain carries TRBV7-9 and TRBJ2-2; maybe TRBD1 (6 bases). The CDR3 runs 16 residues. In germline, CDR1 is SEHNR, CDR2 FQNEAQ (reference sequence). V was trimmed by 5 bases and J by 10 bases, leaving 23 bases between them.

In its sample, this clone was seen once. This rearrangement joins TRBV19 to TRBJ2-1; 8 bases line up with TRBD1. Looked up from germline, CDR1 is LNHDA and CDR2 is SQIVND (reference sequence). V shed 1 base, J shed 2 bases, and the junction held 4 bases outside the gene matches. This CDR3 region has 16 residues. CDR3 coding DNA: TGTGCCAGTAGTATAGGCAGGACAGGGACCTACAATGAGCAGTTCTTC. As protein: CASSIGRTGTYNEQFF.

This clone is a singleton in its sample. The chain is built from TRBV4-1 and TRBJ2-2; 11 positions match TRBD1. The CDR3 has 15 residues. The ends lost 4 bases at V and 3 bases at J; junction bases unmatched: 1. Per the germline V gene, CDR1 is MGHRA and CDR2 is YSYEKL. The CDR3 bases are TGCGCCAGCAGCCCGGGACAGGGGGACACCGGGGAGCTGTTTTTT. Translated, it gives CASSPGQGDTGELFF.

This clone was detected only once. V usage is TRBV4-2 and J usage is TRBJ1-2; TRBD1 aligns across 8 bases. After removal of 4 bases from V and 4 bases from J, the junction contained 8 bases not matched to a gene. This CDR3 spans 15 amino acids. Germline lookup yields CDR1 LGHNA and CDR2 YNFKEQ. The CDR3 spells CASSPRTGTFYGYTF. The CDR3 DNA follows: TGTGCCAGCAGCCCGCGGACAGGGACTTTCTATGGCTACACCTTC.

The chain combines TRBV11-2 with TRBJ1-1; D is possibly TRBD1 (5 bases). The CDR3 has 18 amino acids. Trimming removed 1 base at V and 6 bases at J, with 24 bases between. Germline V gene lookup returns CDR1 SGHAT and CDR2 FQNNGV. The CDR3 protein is CASSLAVGGRTRGSEAFF. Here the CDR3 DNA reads TGTGCCAGCAGCTTAGCAGTGGGGGGTCGAACACGGGGATCTGAAGCTTTCTTT. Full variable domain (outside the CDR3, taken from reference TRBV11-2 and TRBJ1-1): EAGVAQSPRYKIIEKRQSVAFWCNPISGHATLYWYQQILGQGPKLLIQFQNNGVVDDSQLPKDRFSAERLKGVDSTLKIQPAKLEDSAVYLCASSLAVGGRTRGSEAFFGQGTRLTVV.

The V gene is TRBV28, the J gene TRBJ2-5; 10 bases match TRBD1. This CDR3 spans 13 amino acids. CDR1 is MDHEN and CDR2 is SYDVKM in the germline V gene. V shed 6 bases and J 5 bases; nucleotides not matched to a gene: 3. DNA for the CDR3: TGTGCCAGCAGCTGGACAGGGGGGGAGACCCAGTACTTC. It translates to CASSWTGGETQYF.

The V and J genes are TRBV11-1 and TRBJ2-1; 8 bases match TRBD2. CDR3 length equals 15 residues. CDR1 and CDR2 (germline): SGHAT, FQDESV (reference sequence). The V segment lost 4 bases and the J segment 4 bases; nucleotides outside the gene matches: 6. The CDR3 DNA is TGTGCCAGCAGCTCCGGGACTAGAGGTTACAATGAGCAGTTCTTC. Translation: CASSSGTRGYNEQFF.

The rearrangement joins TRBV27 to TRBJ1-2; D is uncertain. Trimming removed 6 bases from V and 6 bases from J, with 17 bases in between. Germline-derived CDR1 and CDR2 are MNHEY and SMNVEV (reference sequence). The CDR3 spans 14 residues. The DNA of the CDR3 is TGTGCCAGCAGCCAAACTGCAAAATTGAATGGCTACACCTTC. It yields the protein CASSQTAKLNGYTF.

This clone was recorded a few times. The CDR3 loop is CASSLADRINIQYF. The CDR3 DNA is TGTGCCAGCAGCTTAGCCGACAGGATAAACATTCAGTACTTC. This chain joins TRBV7-2 and TRBJ2-4, with D perhaps TRBD1 (6 bases). The CDR3 consists of 14 residues. Trimming took 0 bases from V and 6 from J, leaving 9 bases between them. Germline V gene data show CDR1 as SGHTA and CDR2 as FQGNSA.

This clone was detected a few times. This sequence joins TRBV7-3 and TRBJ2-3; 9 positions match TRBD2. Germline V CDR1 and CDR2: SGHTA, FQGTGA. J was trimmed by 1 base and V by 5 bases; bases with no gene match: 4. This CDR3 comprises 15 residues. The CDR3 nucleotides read TGTGCCAGCAGCAAACAGCGGGGGGGCACAGATACGCAGTATTTT. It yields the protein CASSKQRGGTDTQYF.

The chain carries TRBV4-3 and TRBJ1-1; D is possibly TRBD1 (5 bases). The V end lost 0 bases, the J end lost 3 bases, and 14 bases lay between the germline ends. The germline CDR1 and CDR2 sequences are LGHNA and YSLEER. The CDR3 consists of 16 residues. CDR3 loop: CASSQDSRGSYTEAFF. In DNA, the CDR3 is TGCGCCAGCAGCCAAGATAGTCGGGGGTCTTACACTGAAGCTTTCTTT.

The CDR3 protein is CASSPNGYEQYF. The DNA for the CDR3 is TGTGCCAGCTCACCAAACGGCTACGAGCAGTACTTC. The genes are TRBV18 and TRBJ2-7; D ambiguous. The CDR3 is 12 residues long. Germline CDR1 and CDR2: KGHSH and LQKENI. V was pared by 2 bases and J by 3 bases, with 5 bases between.

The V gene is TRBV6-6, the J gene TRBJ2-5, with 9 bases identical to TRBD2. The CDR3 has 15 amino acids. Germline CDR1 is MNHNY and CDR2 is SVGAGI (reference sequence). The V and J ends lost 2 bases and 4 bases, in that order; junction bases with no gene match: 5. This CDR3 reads CASSYVLAGRETQYF. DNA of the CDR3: TGTGCCAGCAGTTACGTCCTAGCGGGAAGAGAGACCCAGTACTTC.

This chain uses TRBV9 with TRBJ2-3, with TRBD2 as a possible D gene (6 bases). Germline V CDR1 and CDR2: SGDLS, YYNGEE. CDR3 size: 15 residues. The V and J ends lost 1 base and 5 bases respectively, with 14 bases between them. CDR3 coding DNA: TGTGCCAGCAGCGTATCGACCCCCGGGGGAGATACGCAGTATTTT. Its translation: CASSVSTPGGDTQYF.